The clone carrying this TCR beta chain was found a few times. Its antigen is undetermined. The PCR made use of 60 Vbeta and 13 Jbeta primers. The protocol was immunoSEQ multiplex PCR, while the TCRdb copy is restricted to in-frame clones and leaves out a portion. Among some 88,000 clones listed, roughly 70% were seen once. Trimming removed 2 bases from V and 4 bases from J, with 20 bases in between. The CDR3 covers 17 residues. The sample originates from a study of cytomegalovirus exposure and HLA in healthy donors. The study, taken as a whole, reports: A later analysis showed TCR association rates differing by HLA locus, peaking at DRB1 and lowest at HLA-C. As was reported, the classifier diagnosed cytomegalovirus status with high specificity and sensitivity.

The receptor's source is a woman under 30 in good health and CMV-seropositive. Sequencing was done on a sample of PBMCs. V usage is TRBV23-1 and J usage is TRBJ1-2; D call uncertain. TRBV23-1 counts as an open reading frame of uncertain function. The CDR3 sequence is CASSQPHQEACAYGYTF. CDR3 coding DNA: TGCGCCAGCAGTCAACCCCACCAGGAGGCCTGCGCCTATGGCTACACCTTC.